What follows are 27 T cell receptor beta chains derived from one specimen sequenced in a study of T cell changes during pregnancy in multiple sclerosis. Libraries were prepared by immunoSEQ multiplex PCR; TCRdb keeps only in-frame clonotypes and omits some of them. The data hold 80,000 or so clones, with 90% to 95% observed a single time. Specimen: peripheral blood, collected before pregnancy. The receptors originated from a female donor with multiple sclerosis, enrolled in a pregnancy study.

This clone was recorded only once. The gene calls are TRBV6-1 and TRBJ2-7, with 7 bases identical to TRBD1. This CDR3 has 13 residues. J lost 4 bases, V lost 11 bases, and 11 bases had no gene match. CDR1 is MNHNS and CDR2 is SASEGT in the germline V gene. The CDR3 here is CAGSIGGKYEQYF. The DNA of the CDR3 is TGTGCCGGGTCTATAGGGGGCAAGTACGAGCAGTACTTC.

CDR3 in amino acids: CASYRGTGELFF. In DNA, the CDR3 is TGCGCCAGCTACAGGGGCACCGGGGAGCTGTTTTTT. The chain carries TRBV5-1 and TRBJ2-2; TRBD1 aligns across 7 bases. CDR3 length equals 12 residues. With 7 bases clipped from V and 4 bases from J, the junction kept 1 base outside the gene matches. CDR1 and CDR2 (germline): SGHRS, YFSETQ.

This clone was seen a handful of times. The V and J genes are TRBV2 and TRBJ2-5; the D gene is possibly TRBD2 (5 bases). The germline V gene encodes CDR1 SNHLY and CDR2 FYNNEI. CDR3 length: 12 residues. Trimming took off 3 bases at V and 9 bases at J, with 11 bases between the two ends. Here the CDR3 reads CASSESGSAQYF. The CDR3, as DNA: TGTGCCAGCAGTGAGTCGGGGAGTGCCCAGTACTTC. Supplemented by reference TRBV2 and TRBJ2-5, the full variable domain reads EPEVTQTPSHQVTQMGQEVILRCVPISNHLYFYWYRQILGQKVEFLVSFYNNEISEKSEIFDDQFSVERPDGSNFTLKIRSTKLEDSAMYFCASSESGSAQYFGPGTRLLVL.

As DNA, the CDR3 is TGCGCCAGCAGCCGACAACGACAGGGAGAGTATGGCTACACCTTC. This codes for CASSRQRQGEYGYTF. The chain recombines TRBV4-3 with TRBJ1-2; 7 bases map to TRBD1. This CDR3 has 15 amino acids. The germline CDR1 and CDR2 sequences are LGHNA and YSLEER. The V and J ends lost 4 bases and 5 bases, in that order; junction bases with no gene match: 10.

For the CDR3, the DNA is TGTGCCACCAGCAGCCCATTAGTCAATGAGCAGTTCTTC. Translation: CATSSPLVNEQFF. J is TRBJ2-1 and V is TRBV15; D is unclear. Trimming took off 3 bases at V and 6 bases at J, with 9 bases between the two ends. The CDR3 sequence is 13 residues long. Germline CDR1 is LNHNV and CDR2 is YYDKDF (reference sequence). The full variable domain, completed using reference TRBV15 and TRBJ2-1, is DAMVIQNPRYQVTQFGKPVTLSCSQTLNHNVMYWYQQKSSQAPKLLFHYYDKDFNNEADTPDNFQSRRPNTSFCFLDIRSPGLGDTAMYLCATSSPLVNEQFFGPGTRLTVL.

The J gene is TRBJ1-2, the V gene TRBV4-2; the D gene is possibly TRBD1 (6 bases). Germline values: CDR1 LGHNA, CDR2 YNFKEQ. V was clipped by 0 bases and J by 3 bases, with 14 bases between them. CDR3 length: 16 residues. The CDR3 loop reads CASSQDFRAGDYGYTF. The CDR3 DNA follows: TGTGCCAGCAGCCAAGATTTCCGGGCAGGGGACTATGGCTACACCTTC.

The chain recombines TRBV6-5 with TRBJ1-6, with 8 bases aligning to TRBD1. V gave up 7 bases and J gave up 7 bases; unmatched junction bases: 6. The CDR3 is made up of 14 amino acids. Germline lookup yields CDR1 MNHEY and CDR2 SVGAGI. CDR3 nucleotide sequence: TGTGCCAGCACCGCGCACAGGGGGAATTCACCCCTCCACTTT. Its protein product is CASTAHRGNSPLHF.

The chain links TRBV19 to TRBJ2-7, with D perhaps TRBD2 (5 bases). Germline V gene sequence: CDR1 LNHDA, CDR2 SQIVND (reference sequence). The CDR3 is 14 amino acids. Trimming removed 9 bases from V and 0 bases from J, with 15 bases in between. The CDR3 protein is CASPTSSLSYEQYF. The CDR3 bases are TGTGCCAGCCCAACTAGTTCACTCTCCTACGAGCAGTACTTC.

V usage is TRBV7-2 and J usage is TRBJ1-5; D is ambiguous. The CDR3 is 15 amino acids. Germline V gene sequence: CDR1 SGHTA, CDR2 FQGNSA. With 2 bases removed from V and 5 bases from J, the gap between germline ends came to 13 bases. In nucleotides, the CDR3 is TGTGCCAGCAGCTTAAGGAATGCAGGTGATCAGCCCCAGCATTTT. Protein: CASSLRNAGDQPQHF.

CDR3: CASSKWGSASAGANVLTF. The CDR3 nucleotides read TGTGCCAGTAGTAAGTGGGGCAGCGCCTCGGCTGGGGCCAACGTCCTGACTTTC. The rearrangement uses TRBV19 and TRBJ2-6, with D maybe TRBD1 (5 bases). Per germline, CDR1 LNHDA and CDR2 SQIVND (reference sequence). CDR3 length: 18 amino acids. V lost 4 bases and J lost 2, with 18 bases in between.

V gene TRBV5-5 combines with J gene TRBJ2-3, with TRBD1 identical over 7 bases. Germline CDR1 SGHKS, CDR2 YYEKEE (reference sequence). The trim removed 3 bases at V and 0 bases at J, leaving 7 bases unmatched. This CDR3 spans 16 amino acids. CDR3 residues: CASSSIHRGSTDTQYF. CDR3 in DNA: TGTGCCAGCAGCTCCATACACAGGGGTAGCACAGATACGCAGTATTTT.

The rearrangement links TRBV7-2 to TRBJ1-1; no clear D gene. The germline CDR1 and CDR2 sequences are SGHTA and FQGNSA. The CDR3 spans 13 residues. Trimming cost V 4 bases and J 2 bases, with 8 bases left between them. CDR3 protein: CASSSTVNTEAFF. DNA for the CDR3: TGTGCCAGCAGCTCAACAGTTAACACTGAAGCTTTCTTT.

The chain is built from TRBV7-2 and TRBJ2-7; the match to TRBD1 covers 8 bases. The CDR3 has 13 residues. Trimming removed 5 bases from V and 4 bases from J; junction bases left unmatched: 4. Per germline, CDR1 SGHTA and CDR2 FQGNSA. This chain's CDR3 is CASSRDRTYEQYF. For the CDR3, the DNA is TGTGCCAGCAGCCGGGACAGGACATACGAGCAGTACTTC.

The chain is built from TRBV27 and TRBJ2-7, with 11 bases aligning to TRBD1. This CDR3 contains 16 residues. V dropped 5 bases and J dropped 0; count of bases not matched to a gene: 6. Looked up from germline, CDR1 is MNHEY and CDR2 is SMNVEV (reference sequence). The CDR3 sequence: CASSGRTGGSSYEQYF. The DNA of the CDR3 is TGTGCCAGCAGTGGAAGGACAGGGGGCAGCTCCTACGAGCAGTACTTC.

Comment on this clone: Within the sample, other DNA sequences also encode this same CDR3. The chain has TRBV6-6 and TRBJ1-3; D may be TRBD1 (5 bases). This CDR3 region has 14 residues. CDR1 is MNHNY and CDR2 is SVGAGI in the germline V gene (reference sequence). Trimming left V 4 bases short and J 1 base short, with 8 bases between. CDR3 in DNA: TGTGCCAGCAGTTTCGGGGGTTCTGGAAACACCATATATTTT. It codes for CASSFGGSGNTIYF.

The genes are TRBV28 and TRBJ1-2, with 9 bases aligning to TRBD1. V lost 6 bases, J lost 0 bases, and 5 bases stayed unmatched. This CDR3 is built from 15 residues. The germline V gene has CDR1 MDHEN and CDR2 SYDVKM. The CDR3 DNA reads TGTGCCAGCAGCTTCCGGGACAGGGCTAACTATGGCTACACCTTC. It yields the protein CASSFRDRANYGYTF.

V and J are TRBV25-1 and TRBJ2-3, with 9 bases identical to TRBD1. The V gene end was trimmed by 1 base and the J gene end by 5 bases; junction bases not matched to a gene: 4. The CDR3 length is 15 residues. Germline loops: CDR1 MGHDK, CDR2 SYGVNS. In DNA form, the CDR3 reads TGTGCCAGCAGTGAATTTGAGACAGGGGGAGATACGCAGTATTTT. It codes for CASSEFETGGDTQYF.

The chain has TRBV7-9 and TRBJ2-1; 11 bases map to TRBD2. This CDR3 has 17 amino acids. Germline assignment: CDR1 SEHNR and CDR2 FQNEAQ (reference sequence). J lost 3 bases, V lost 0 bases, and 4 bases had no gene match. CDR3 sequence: CASSLAGLAGIYNEQFF. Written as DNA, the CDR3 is TGTGCCAGCAGCTTAGCAGGACTAGCGGGCATCTACAATGAGCAGTTCTTC.

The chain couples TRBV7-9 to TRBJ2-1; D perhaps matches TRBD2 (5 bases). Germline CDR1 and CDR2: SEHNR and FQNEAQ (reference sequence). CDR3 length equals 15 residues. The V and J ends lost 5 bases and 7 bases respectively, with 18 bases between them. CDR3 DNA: TGTGCCAGCAGCCATCTCGTAATGAGGGTAAATGAGCAGTTCTTC. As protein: CASSHLVMRVNEQFF.

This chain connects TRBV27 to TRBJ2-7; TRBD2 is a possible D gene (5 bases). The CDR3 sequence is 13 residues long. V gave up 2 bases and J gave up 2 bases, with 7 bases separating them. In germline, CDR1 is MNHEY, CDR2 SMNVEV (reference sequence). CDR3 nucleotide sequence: TGTGCCAGCAGTTTACTCGGGACCTACGAGCAGTACTTC. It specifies CASSLLGTYEQYF.

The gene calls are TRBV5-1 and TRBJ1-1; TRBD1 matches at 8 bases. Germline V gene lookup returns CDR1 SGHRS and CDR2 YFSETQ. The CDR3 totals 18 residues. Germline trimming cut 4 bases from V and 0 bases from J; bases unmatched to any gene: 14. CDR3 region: CASSPEGTGSLLNTEAFF. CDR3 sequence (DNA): TGCGCCAGCAGCCCCGAAGGGACAGGATCTCTACTGAACACTGAAGCTTTCTTT.

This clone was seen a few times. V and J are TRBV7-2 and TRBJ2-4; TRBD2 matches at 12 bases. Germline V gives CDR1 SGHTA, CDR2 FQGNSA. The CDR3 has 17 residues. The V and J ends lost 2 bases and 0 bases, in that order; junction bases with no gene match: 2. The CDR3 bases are TGTGCCAGCAGCTTAAGGACTAGCGGGGTAGCCAAAAACATTCAGTACTTC. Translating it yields CASSLRTSGVAKNIQYF. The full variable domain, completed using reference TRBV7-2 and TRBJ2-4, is GAGVSQSPSNKVTEKGKDVELRCDPISGHTALYWYRQSLGQGLEFLIYFQGNSAPDKSGLPSDRFSAERTGGSVSTLTIQRTQQEDSAVYLCASSLRTSGVAKNIQYFGAGTRLSVL.

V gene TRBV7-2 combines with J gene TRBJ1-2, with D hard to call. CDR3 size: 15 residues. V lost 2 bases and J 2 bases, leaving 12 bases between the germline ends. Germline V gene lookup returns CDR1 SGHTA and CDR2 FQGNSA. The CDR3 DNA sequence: TGTGCCAGCAGCTTATTCCCCAACTCCAACTATGGCTACACCTTC. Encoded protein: CASSLFPNSNYGYTF. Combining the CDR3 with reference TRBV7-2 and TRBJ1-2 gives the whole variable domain GAGVSQSPSNKVTEKGKDVELRCDPISGHTALYWYRQSLGQGLEFLIYFQGNSAPDKSGLPSDRFSAERTGGSVSTLTIQRTQQEDSAVYLCASSLFPNSNYGYTFGSGTRLTVV.

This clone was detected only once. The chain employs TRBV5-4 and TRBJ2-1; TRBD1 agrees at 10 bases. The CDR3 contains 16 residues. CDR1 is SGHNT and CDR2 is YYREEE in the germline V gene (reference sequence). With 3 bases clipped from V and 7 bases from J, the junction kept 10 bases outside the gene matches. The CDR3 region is CASSSYRDRGVNEQFF. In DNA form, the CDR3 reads TGTGCCAGCAGCTCCTATCGGGACAGGGGTGTGAATGAGCAGTTCTTC.

The CDR3 nucleotides are TGTGCCAGCAGCTTGGGGCGGGCTAGTCAGATCTACGAGCAGTACTTC. It yields the protein CASSLGRASQIYEQYF. The chain employs TRBV5-4 and TRBJ2-7; tentatively, D is TRBD2 (5 bases). CDR3 size: 16 residues. Germline V gene sequence: CDR1 SGHNT, CDR2 YYREEE (reference sequence). The V end was cut by 0 bases, the J end by 3 bases, with 16 bases between.

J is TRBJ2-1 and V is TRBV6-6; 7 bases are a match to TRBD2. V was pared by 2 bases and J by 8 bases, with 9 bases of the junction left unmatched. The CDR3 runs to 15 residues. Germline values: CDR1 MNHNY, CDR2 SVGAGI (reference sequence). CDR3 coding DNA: TGTGCCAGCAGTTACGGGCGGGGAGGGTTTGATGAGCAGTTCTTC. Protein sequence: CASSYGRGGFDEQFF.

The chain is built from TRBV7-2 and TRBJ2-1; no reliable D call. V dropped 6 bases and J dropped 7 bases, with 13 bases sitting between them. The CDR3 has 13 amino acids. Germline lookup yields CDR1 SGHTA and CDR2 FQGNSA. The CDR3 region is CASSPPTGNEQFF. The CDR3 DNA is TGTGCCAGCAGTCCCCCGACCGGGAATGAGCAGTTCTTC.